This T cell receptor beta chain was identified during a study of T cells after posttransplantation cyclophosphamide (dated by TCRdb to 2016 to 2017). Some background on the complete study: Using TRB sequencing, the study followed how the T cell repertoire rebuilt after myeloablative bone marrow transplantation with posttransplantation cyclophosphamide given as GVHD prophylaxis. Antigen receptor sequencing was done on samples from 35 to 40 PTCy-treated patients and from roughly 17 related bone marrow donors of those patients. TRB sequencing was performed on blood from all 35 or so PTCy patients with 1-year posttransplant specimens. Up to roughly 3 additional blood samples from 2 to 5.2 years after transplant were also TRB-sequenced in 3 patients, as was pretransplant blood from 4 patients. Because TRA and TRB clonality correlated tightly in about 10 samples, later TCR analyses were limited to TRB. Public TRB sequences were searched against a database of over 3,600 sequences associated with responses to pathogens, tumor antigens, self-antigens and alloantigens.

Summary of the overall study and its limitations: At 1-2 months, donor-recipient similarity was low but rose over the first year, and the later blood repertoires were often dominated by donor CD8+ memory clones. Across roughly 45 patients, recipient CMV seropositivity and CMV reactivation were highly associated with TRB clonality; PTCy diversity was similar to CNI/methotrexate controls. The TRB repertoires of T cells infiltrating skin or the GI tract showed only limited overlap with the TRB repertoires found in blood.

TRB sequencing was run on genomic DNA with either the immunoSEQ assay at survey resolution or the hsTCRB kit. On the authors' methods: Initial read processing used immunoSEQ software, and repertoire analyses used the LymphoSeq R package. Clonality was calculated as 1 minus normalized Shannon entropy, and the Gini coefficient was also calculated for each TRB dataset. Phenotypes of unsorted samples were inferred by mapping TRB sequences from sorted subsets of the recipient or donor onto the same recipient's unsorted samples. TCRdb re-hosts the immuneACCESS table, in-frame sequences only. Its copies lack some clones; in the studies checked, an unresolved V gene accounts for under half of them, and the cause for the rest is not known. Clone size and the V and J calls come from that table; the DNA yielded D and trimming. This sample includes 35,000 to 40,000 clones, and none of them was observed just once. The ten largest clones represent 5.9% of the sample.

This clone was counted at least ten times. Its antigen has not been determined. Within one base of it there is no much larger clone, and no base qualities were kept. On the day of marrow donation, related bone marrow donors gave peripheral blood samples. Peripheral blood and bone marrow mononuclear cells were isolated by Ficoll-Hypaque density centrifugation and were cryopreserved. The CDR3 sequence holds 12 residues, the cysteine and phenylalanine included. Only CDR3 DNA is held: 36 bases, read in frame from base 1. V gives up 5 bases and J gives up 7 bases, and the segment between their germline ends measures 11 bases. In the germline V gene (reference sequence), CDR1 corresponds to PRHDT and CDR2 to FYEKMQ.

This chain joins TRBV13 to TRBJ1-1; the D gene assignment is ambiguous. Material: PBMCs. This sequence was found in a man in his thirties or forties in good health and a related stem cell transplant donor. The CDR3 protein sequence reads: CASSLTEGEAFF. The DNA sequence is as follows: TGTGCCAGCAGCCTCACCGAAGGTGAAGCTTTCTTT.